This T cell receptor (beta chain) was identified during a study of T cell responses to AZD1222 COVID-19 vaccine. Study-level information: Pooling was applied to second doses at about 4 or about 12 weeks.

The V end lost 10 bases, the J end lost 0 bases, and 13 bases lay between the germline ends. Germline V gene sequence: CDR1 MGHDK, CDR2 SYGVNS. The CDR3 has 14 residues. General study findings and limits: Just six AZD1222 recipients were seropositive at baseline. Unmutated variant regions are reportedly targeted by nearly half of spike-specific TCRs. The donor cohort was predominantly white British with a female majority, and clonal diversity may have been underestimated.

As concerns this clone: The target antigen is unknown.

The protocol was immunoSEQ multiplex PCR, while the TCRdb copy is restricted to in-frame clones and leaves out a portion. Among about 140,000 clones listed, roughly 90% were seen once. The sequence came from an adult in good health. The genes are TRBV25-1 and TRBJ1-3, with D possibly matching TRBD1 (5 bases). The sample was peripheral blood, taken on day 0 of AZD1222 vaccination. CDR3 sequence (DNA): TGTGCCACTACAAAGGGGCACTCTGGAAACACCATATATTTT. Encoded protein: CATTKGHSGNTIYF.